A selection of T cell receptor beta chains follows, all from one sample in a study of blood T cells in healthy people across ages. MiXCR, applied by TCRdb to the 5' RACE reads, yields one record per CDR3 protein. Of about 830,000 distinct CDR3 sequences in the sample, 62% were seen once. Input material: blood. These receptors were taken from a man aged 30-40 years in good health. CDR3s include the opening cysteine and the closing phenylalanine or tryptophan. The order of the fields is J gene, clone size, D gene, V gene, CDR3 DNA, CDR3 protein. A D gene is named only where the DNA matches it firmly. For some rows the clone size is stated as once, few or many, or as a class when expanded; others skip it.

>TRBJ1-2|few|NA|TRBV10-3
TGTGCCATCAGTGAGCCGCTTCCCGGGGGCGGTGCTGGCTACACCTTC
CAISEPLPGGGAGYTF
>TRBJ2-1|NA|NA|TRBV5-1
TGCGCCAGCTCACGGCAGGAGGAGCAGTTCTTC
CASSRQEEQFF
>TRBJ2-7|NA|TRBD2|TRBV3-1
TGTGCCAGCAGCCAAGGCCTGCGGGGGGGCTACGAGCAGTACTTC
CASSQGLRGGYEQYF
>TRBJ2-6|few|NA|TRBV10-3
TGTGCCATCACTGAAGGGGTCGCCGGGGCCAACGTCCTGACTTTC
CAITEGVAGANVLTF
>TRBJ2-2|NA|TRBD1|TRBV20-1
TGCAGTGCTAGAGGACAGGGCAACAGAGGGGAGCTGTTTTTT
CSARGQGNRGELFF
>TRBJ2-5|NA|NA|TRBV10-3
TGTGCCATCAGTGATCCTGGACAGTCCGAGACCCAGTACTTC
CAISDPGQSETQYF
>TRBJ1-4|NA|TRBD1|TRBV20-1
TGCAGTGCTAGAGATAACACAGGGGGGCAGGAAAAACTGTTTTTT
CSARDNTGGQEKLFF
>TRBJ2-5|few|NA|TRBV12-3/TRBV12-4
TGTGCCAGCAGTGTAGCAGAGATTGGCGGCGAGACCCAGTACTTC
CASSVAEIGGETQYF
>TRBJ2-1|NA|NA|TRBV5-1
TGCGCCAGCAGCTTTTTGGAGAATTACAATGAGCAGTTCTTC
CASSFLENYNEQFF
>TRBJ1-2|NA|NA|TRBV28
TGTGCCAGCAGTTTAAGGACGCGCGGCTACACCTTC
CASSLRTRGYTF
>TRBJ2-1|NA|TRBD1|TRBV6-5
TGTGCCAGCAATACAGGGGTCTCCTACAATGAGCAGTTCTTC
CASNTGVSYNEQFF
>TRBJ1-5|NA|TRBD1|TRBV10-3
TGTGCCATCAGTGAGTCGAGGGCAGGGGGATTGAATCAGCCCCAGCATTTT
CAISESRAGGLNQPQHF
>TRBJ1-2|NA|NA|TRBV7-2
TGTGCCAGCAGCCCGAACGGGGGGGCGCGGGGCTGCACCTTC
CASSPNGGARGCTF
>TRBJ1-5|NA|NA|TRBV20-1
TGCAGTGCAAGAACGGGCTCCGAGGGGGATCAGCCCCAGCATTTT
CSARTGSEGDQPQHF
>TRBJ2-7|NA|NA|TRBV29-1
TGCAGCGTTGAAGATCCGAGGAGAGGGAACGAGCAGTACTTC
CSVEDPRRGNEQYF
>TRBJ2-1|few|TRBD1|TRBV6-5
TGTGCCAGCAGTTACCTGACAGGGTTCGATGAGCAGTTCTTC
CASSYLTGFDEQFF
>TRBJ2-1|NA|TRBD2|TRBV20-1
TGCAGTGCCGGAACTAGCGGGGGGCCCAATGAGCAGTTCTTC
CSAGTSGGPNEQFF
>TRBJ2-3|NA|NA|TRBV20-1
TGCAGTGGGACCCCGGCGACCAGTGCTAGCACAGATACGCAGTATTTT
CSGTPATSASTDTQYF
>TRBJ2-1|NA|TRBD1|TRBV20-1
TGCAGTGCCGACAGGGGGGTGTTGAATGAGCAGTTCTTC
CSADRGVLNEQFF
>TRBJ2-3|NA|NA|TRBV27
TGTGCCAGCAGTTTAGCGTTCTTCCCAGATACGCAGTATTTT
CASSLAFFPDTQYF
>TRBJ2-7|few|NA|TRBV20-1
TGCAGTGCTAGTGTCGGGCAGGGGTTCGACGAGCAGTACTTC
CSASVGQGFDEQYF
>TRBJ2-3|few|TRBD2|TRBV5-1
TGCGCCAGCAGCTTGGGGAGCGGGGGGCCAGACACAGATACGCAGTATTTT
CASSLGSGGPDTDTQYF
>TRBJ2-3|NA|NA|TRBV7-9
TGTGTCAGCAGCTCTGGGGGAAGCACAGATACGCAGTATTTT
CVSSSGGSTDTQYF
>TRBJ2-5|NA|TRBD2|TRBV7-2
TGTGCCAGCAGCTGGCTAGCGGGGGCCATCCAAGAGACCCAGTACTTC
CASSWLAGAIQETQYF
>TRBJ1-5|NA|NA|TRBV4-2
TGTGCCAGCAGCCACCAAATCCCCCTCGGACAGAGCAATCAGCCCCAGCATTTT
CASSHQIPLGQSNQPQHF
>TRBJ1-5|few|NA|TRBV6-2/TRBV6-3
TGTGCCAGCAGCCCCGTAGGGGGAGGGCAGCCCCAGCATTTT
CASSPVGGGQPQHF
>TRBJ2-3|NA|NA|TRBV7-2
TGTGCCAGCAGCTTAGGGTGGGGGGAGTCGTCAGATACGCAGTATTTT
CASSLGWGESSDTQYF
>TRBJ1-6|NA|NA|TRBV25-1
TGTGCCAGCAGTGAGTTTGACAGGAGAAATTCACCCCTCCACTTT
CASSEFDRRNSPLHF
>TRBJ2-5|NA|NA|TRBV4-1
TGCGCCAGCAGCCAAGATCGGGAAGCCCGAGAGACCCAGTACTTC
CASSQDREARETQYF
>TRBJ2-5|NA|NA|TRBV4-1
TGCGCCAGCAGCCAGAGGGCCCTAGGGACCCAGTACTTC
CASSQRALGTQYF
>TRBJ2-5|few|NA|TRBV2
TGTGCCAGCAGCACCCAAGAGAGCACCCAAGAGACCCAGTACTTC
CASSTQESTQETQYF
>TRBJ1-2|few|NA|TRBV9
TGTGCCAGCAGCACCAGGCTAGCTAACTATGGCTACACCTTC
CASSTRLANYGYTF
>TRBJ2-7|NA|NA|TRBV9
TGTGCCAGCAGCGCCGGGACACCCGGCGAGCAGTACTTC
CASSAGTPGEQYF
>TRBJ1-6|NA|NA|TRBV11-1
TGTGCCAGCAGCCCCCCAGGAGTGTATAATTCACCCCTCCACTTT
CASSPPGVYNSPLHF
>TRBJ2-7|NA|TRBD2|TRBV4-3
TGCGCCAGCAGCCAATACCCGGGACTAGCAGACGAGCAGTACTTC
CASSQYPGLADEQYF
>TRBJ1-2|NA|NA|TRBV12-3/TRBV12-4
TGTGCCAGCAGCCTAGGGGACCTTATTTATGGCTACACCTTC
CASSLGDLIYGYTF
>TRBJ2-7|few|NA|TRBV5-6
TGTGCCAGCAGCTTGGAGTCAGGACGTTTGGTGGTCGACGAGCAGTACTTC
CASSLESGRLVVDEQYF
>TRBJ2-1|NA|NA|TRBV5-1
TGCGCCAGCAGCTTGGAGGGTACTTACAATGAGCGGTTCTTC
CASSLEGTYNERFF
>TRBJ2-1|NA|TRBD1|TRBV29-1
TGCAGCGTCCGCGGAAGGACAGGTAGGCCCAATGAGCAGTTCTTC
CSVRGRTGRPNEQFF
>TRBJ2-7|NA|TRBD1|TRBV24-1
TGTGCCACCAGTGATGCGGACAGGGACTACGAGCAGTACTTC
CATSDADRDYEQYF
>TRBJ2-5|few|NA|TRBV5-6
TGTGCCAGCAGCTTGACGGGACCTACCTGGGGGGAGACCCAGTACTTC
CASSLTGPTWGETQYF
>TRBJ2-6|NA|TRBD1|TRBV27
TGTGCCAGCAGCCCCGGGACAGTTCTCTCTGGGGCCAACGTCCTGACTTTC
CASSPGTVLSGANVLTF
>TRBJ1-1|NA|NA|TRBV4-2
TGTGCCAGCAGCCAAGGGGACGTGGACGCGGGGACTGAAGCTTTCTTT
CASSQGDVDAGTEAFF
>TRBJ2-5|NA|NA|TRBV29-1
TGCAGCGTTGAAGATCCGTCTAGACAGTACCAAGAGACCCAGTACTTC
CSVEDPSRQYQETQYF
>TRBJ1-6|NA|NA|TRBV19
TGTGCCAGTAGTATAACTCCAGACTCTAATTCACCCCTCCACTTT
CASSITPDSNSPLHF